These 19 T cell receptor beta chains came from one sample sequenced in a study of cytomegalovirus exposure and HLA in healthy donors. PCR was performed using 60 Vbeta and 13 Jbeta primers. TCRdb's copy holds only in-frame clones and misses some; the assay was immunoSEQ multiplex PCR. This sample carries about 130,000 clones, 77% of them seen once, and the ten largest clones take roughly 4.2%. Sequencing used PBMCs. The source of these receptors is a male donor in good health and CMV-seropositive.

A word on this clone: The junction differs from germline at one of its ends, possibly a read error. The same CDR3 is also encoded by other DNA sequences in this sample. V is TRBV2 and J is TRBJ1-1, with a tentative D call TRBD1 (5 bases). The CDR3 loop spans 15 amino acids. Germline CDR1 SNHLY, CDR2 FYNNEI. CDR3 nucleotide sequence: TGTGCCAGCAGAAGCGGGGGACGGCTGGGCACTGAAGCCTTCTTT. Its protein product is CASRSGGRLGTEAFF. The entire variable domain, with the rest obtained from reference TRBV2 and TRBJ1-1, is as follows: EPEVTQTPSHQVTQMGQEVILRCVPISNHLYFYWYRQILGQKVEFLVSFYNNEISEKSEIFDDQFSVERPDGSNFTLKIRSTKLEDSAMYFCASRSGGRLGTEAFFGQGTRLTVV.

This clone was seen only a few times. This rearrangement joins TRBV4-2 to TRBJ1-4, with TRBD1 matching 10 bases. The V gene end was trimmed by 4 bases and the J gene end by 8 bases; junction bases not matched to a gene: 7. The CDR3 length is 15 residues. Germline assignment: CDR1 LGHNA and CDR2 YNFKEQ. The CDR3 nucleotides are TGTGCCAGCAGCCGAAGGGACAGGGGAGGCGAAAAACTGTTTTTT. As protein: CASSRRDRGGEKLFF.

The chain recombines TRBV6-1 with TRBJ2-4; 7 nucleotides line up with TRBD1. V shed 4 bases, J shed 12 bases, and the junction held 12 bases outside the gene matches. Looked up from germline, CDR1 is MNHNS and CDR2 is SASEGT. This CDR3 region has 14 residues. The CDR3 coding sequence is TGTGCCAGCAGTGGGATCGACAGGGCTATCAGTCAGTACTTC. Amino acid sequence: CASSGIDRAISQYF.

The V gene is TRBV11-3, the J gene TRBJ2-1, with 11 nucleotides matching TRBD2. Germline V gene data show CDR1 as SGHNT and CDR2 as YENEEA. V gave up 5 bases and J gave up 3 bases; unmatched junction bases: 12. This CDR3 comprises 18 residues. CDR3 nucleotides: TGTGCCAGCAGCCGACGCTCCGGGACTAGCGGTAGCTACAATGAGCAGTTCTTC. Protein product: CASSRRSGTSGSYNEQFF.

The V and J genes are TRBV6-1 and TRBJ2-5; no firm D call. Germline values: CDR1 MNHNS, CDR2 SASEGT. The CDR3 is 8 amino acids. The V gene lost 11 bases and the J gene lost 8 bases, with 6 bases spanning the gap. The CDR3, as DNA: TGTGCCGTACACACCCAGTACTTC. Translating it yields CAVHTQYF.

The chain recombines TRBV30 with TRBJ2-2; 8 bases fit TRBD1. The CDR3 has 15 residues. CDR1 is GTSNPN and CDR2 is SVGIG in the germline V gene (reference sequence). Germline trimming cut 5 bases from V and 2 bases from J; bases unmatched to any gene: 7. CDR3 sequence reads: CAWHRGDINTGELFF. The CDR3 bases are TGTGCCTGGCACAGGGGGGACATCAACACCGGGGAGCTGTTTTTT. Looking up the rest from reference TRBV30 and TRBJ2-2 gives the full variable domain: SQTIHQWPATLVQPVGSPLSLECTVEGTSNPNLYWYRQAAGRGLQLLFYSVGIGQISSEVPQNLSASRPQDRQFILSSKKLLLSDSGFYLCAWHRGDINTGELFFGEGSRLTVL.

V usage is TRBV29-1 and J usage is TRBJ2-5; D gene ambiguous. The last part of the DNA fits TRBJ2-7 better; the J call may be wrong. The CDR3 consists of 12 residues. CDR1 is SQVTM, CDR2 ANQGSEA, per germline. The CDR3, as DNA: TGCAGCGTTGTCTTCGGTAGCTACGAGCAGTACTTC. This gives the protein CSVVFGSYEQYF.

The rearrangement uses TRBV7-8 and TRBJ1-3; 9 bases match TRBD1. The CDR3 totals 16 residues. The germline V gene has CDR1 SGHVS and CDR2 FQNEAQ. With V trimmed by 1 base and J by 2 bases, 3 bases remained unmatched. CDR3 protein: CASSLDTGGAGNTIYF. The CDR3 bases are TGTGCCAGCAGCTTAGACACAGGGGGCGCTGGAAACACCATATATTTT.

This chain connects TRBV4-2 to TRBJ2-1; 8 bases are a match to TRBD1. With 0 bases clipped from V and 4 bases from J, the junction kept 11 bases outside the gene matches. Looked up from germline, CDR1 is LGHNA and CDR2 is YNFKEQ. This CDR3 is built from 18 residues. CDR3: CASSQDSSWDRTYNEQFF. The CDR3 DNA reads as TGTGCCAGCAGCCAAGATTCGTCCTGGGACAGGACATACAATGAGCAGTTCTTC.

The chain couples TRBV6-1 to TRBJ2-3; 8 nucleotides align to TRBD2. CDR3 length: 19 residues. With V trimmed by 3 bases and J by 0 bases, 14 bases remained unmatched. The germline CDR1 and CDR2 sequences are MNHNS and SASEGT. In DNA form, the CDR3 reads TGTGCCAGCAGTGATGCCCCTCGGGGGGGTCGTGTTAGCACAGATACGCAGTATTTT. Residues: CASSDAPRGGRVSTDTQYF.

CDR3: CASSFPNRGLLYGYTF. CDR3 nucleotide sequence: TGTGCCAGCAGCTTCCCTAACAGGGGGCTTCTATATGGCTACACCTTC. The chain joins TRBV11-2 to TRBJ1-2; TRBD1 aligns across 9 bases. The CDR3 totals 16 residues. The trim removed 3 bases at V and 5 bases at J, leaving 10 bases unmatched. Germline V gene data show CDR1 as SGHAT and CDR2 as FQNNGV.

This chain connects TRBV29-1 to TRBJ1-1; 9 positions match TRBD1. CDR3 size: 12 residues. V lost 3 bases and J lost 11; bases outside the gene matches: 7. From germline, CDR1 is SQVTM and CDR2 ANQGSEA. This CDR3 is CSVDHRQGGAFF. In DNA, the CDR3 is TGCAGCGTTGACCACCGACAGGGGGGTGCTTTCTTT. Complete variable domain (other parts from reference TRBV29-1 and TRBJ1-1): SAVISQKPSRDICQRGTSLTIQCQVDSQVTMMFWYRQQPGQSLTLIATANQGSEATYESGFVIDKFPISRPNLTFSTLTVSNMSPEDSSIYLCSVDHRQGGAFFGQGTRLTVV.

J is TRBJ1-6 and V is TRBV5-5; unclear D gene. There are 13 residues in the CDR3. Trimming stripped 0 bases from V and 9 bases from J, with 7 bases between. CDR1 and CDR2 from the germline V gene are SGHKS and YYEKEE (reference sequence). CDR3 residues: CASSLGLISPLHF. The DNA of the CDR3 is TGTGCCAGCAGCTTGGGGCTGATTTCACCCCTCCACTTT.

This clone showed up just once. CDR3 residues: CASSPDSANTGELFF. The CDR3 bases are TGCGCCAGCAGCCCCGACAGCGCGAACACCGGGGAGCTGTTTTTT. This chain connects TRBV5-1 to TRBJ2-2; D perhaps matches TRBD1 (5 bases). Between the trimmed V and J ends, which lost 4 bases and 0 bases, there was a span of 10 bases. This CDR3 has 15 amino acids. Germline CDR1 is SGHRS and CDR2 is YFSETQ.

This rearrangement joins TRBV13 to TRBJ2-1; 8 nucleotides agree with TRBD1. The length of the CDR3 is 13 residues. Losses at the gene ends were 3 bases for V and 7 bases for J; bases not matched to a gene: 2. Germline V gene lookup returns CDR1 PRHDT and CDR2 FYEKMQ (reference sequence). The CDR3, as DNA: TGTGCCAGCAGCTTCCGACAGGGGAATGAGCAGTTCTTC. Protein: CASSFRQGNEQFF. Full variable domain (rest looked up from reference TRBV13 and TRBJ2-1): AAGVIQSPRHLIKEKRETATLKCYPIPRHDTVYWYQQGPGQDPQFLISFYEKMQSDKGSIPDRFSAQQFSDYHSELNMSSLELGDSALYFCASSFRQGNEQFFGPGTRLTVL.

The rearrangement links TRBV28 to TRBJ2-1; 9 nucleotides agree with TRBD1. The CDR3 covers 15 residues. The V segment lost 10 bases and the J segment 9 bases; nucleotides outside the gene matches: 16. CDR1 is MDHEN, CDR2 SYDVKM, per germline. CDR3 bases: TGTGCCATCCTCGGCGCTACCGGGACAGGGACTGAGCAGTTCTTC. Translation gives CAILGATGTGTEQFF. Together with reference TRBV28 and TRBJ2-1, the CDR3 gives the full variable domain: DVKVTQSSRYLVKRTGEKVFLECVQDMDHENMFWYRQDPGLGLRLIYFSYDVKMKEKGDIPEGYSVSREKKERFSLILESASTNQTSMYLCAILGATGTGTEQFFGPGTRLTVL.

The chain couples TRBV7-2 to TRBJ2-7, with 7 positions matching TRBD2. CDR1 SGHTA and CDR2 FQGNSA come from the germline V gene. The CDR3 contains 15 residues. V lost 0 bases and J lost 0; bases outside the gene matches: 2. The CDR3 sequence is CASSLAGLPSYEQYF. CDR3 DNA sequence: TGTGCCAGCAGCTTAGCGGGACTACCCTCCTACGAGCAGTACTTC.

This clone was detected only a few times. J is TRBJ1-2 and V is TRBV9, with 7 bases aligning to TRBD1. Losses at the gene ends were 0 bases for V and 4 bases for J; bases not matched to a gene: 6. Germline V CDR1 and CDR2: SGDLS, YYNGEE. The CDR3 is made up of 15 amino acids. CDR3 in amino acids: CASSVATGASYGYTF. In nucleotides, the CDR3 is TGTGCCAGCAGCGTAGCTACAGGGGCGAGCTATGGCTACACCTTC.

The V and J genes are TRBV5-6 and TRBJ2-5; D gene uncertain. This CDR3 spans 13 amino acids. CDR1 is SGHDT and CDR2 is YYEEEE in the germline V gene. V lost 6 bases and J 6 bases, leaving 15 bases between the germline ends. CDR3 sequence (DNA): TGTGCCAGCACCCTAGGTAGTCAAAAGACCCAGTACTTC. Translating it yields CASTLGSQKTQYF.